This TCR beta chain came from a study of cytomegalovirus exposure and HLA in healthy donors. There are 15 residues in the CDR3. Deletions cut 7 bases from V and 0 bases from J, with 13 bases between. Per germline, CDR1 MNHEY and CDR2 SVGAGI. It was with 60 Vbeta and 13 Jbeta primers that the PCR ran. Measured with immunoSEQ multiplex PCR; TCRdb has only the in-frame clones, and not every one. The table lists 130,000 or so clones, about 82% of them singletons. Sequenced input: PBMCs. This clonotype was obtained from a man aged 30 to 45 in good health and CMV-seronegative. The chain couples TRBV6-5 to TRBJ2-4, with a weak D call TRBD2 (6 bases). The CDR3 nucleotides are TGTGCCAGCATAGGGAGAGCGGGAGCCAAAAACATTCAGTACTTC. It translates to CASIGRAGAKNIQYF.